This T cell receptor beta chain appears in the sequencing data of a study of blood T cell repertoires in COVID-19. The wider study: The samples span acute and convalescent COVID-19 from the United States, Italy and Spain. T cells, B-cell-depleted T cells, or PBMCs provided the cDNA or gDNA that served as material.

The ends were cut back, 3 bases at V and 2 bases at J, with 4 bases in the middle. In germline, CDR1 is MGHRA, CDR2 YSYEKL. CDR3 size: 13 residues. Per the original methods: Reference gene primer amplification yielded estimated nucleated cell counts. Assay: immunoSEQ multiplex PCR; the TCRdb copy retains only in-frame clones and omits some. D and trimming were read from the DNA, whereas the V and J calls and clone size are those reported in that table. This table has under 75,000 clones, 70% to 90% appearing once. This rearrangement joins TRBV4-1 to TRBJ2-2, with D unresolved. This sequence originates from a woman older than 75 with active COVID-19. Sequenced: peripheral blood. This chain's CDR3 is CASSHRNTGELFF. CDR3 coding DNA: TGCGCCAGCAGCCACAGAAACACCGGGGAGCTGTTTTTT.